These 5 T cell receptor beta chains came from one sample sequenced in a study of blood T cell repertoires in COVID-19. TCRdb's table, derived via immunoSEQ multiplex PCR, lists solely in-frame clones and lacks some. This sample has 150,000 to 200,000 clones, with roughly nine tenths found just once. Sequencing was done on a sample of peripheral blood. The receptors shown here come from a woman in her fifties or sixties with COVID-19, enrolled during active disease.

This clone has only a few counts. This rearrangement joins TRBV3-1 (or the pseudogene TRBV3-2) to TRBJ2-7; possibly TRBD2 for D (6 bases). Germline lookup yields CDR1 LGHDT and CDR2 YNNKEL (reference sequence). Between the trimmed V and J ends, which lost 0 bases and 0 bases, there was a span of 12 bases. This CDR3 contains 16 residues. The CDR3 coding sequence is TGTGCCAGCAGCCAAGATTTAGCGGTAAGCTCCTACGAGCAGTACTTC. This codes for CASSQDLAVSSYEQYF.

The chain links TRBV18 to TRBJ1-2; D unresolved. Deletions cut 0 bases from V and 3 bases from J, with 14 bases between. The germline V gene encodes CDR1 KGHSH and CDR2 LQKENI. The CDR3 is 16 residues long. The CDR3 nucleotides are TGTGCCAGCTCACCACCAACCGGGGAGGTAGACTATGGCTACACCTTC. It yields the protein CASSPPTGEVDYGYTF. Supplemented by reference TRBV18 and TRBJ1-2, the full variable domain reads NAGVMQNPRHLVRRRGQEARLRCSPMKGHSHVYWYRQLPEEGLKFMVYLQKENIIDESGMPKERFSAEFPKEGPSILRIQQVVRGDSAAYFCASSPPTGEVDYGYTFGSGTRLTVV.

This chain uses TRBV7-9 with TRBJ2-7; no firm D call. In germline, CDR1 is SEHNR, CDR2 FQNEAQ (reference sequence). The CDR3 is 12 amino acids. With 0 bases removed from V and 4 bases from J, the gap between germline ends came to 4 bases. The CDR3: CASSLAKYEQYF. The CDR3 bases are TGTGCCAGCAGCTTAGCTAAATACGAGCAGTACTTC.

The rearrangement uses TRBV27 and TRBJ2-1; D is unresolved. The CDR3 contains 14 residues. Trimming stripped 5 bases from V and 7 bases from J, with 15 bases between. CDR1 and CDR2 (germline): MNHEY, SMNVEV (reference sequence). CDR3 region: CASSPRGSSNEQFF. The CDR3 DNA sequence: TGTGCCAGCAGTCCCCGTGGTAGCAGTAATGAGCAGTTCTTC.

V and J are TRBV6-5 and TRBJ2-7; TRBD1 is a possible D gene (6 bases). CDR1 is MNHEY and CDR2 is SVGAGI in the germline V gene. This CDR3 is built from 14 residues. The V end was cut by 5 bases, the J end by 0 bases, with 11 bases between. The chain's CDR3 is CASSRNRVSYEQYF. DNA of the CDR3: TGTGCCAGCAGTCGCAACAGGGTCTCCTACGAGCAGTACTTC.